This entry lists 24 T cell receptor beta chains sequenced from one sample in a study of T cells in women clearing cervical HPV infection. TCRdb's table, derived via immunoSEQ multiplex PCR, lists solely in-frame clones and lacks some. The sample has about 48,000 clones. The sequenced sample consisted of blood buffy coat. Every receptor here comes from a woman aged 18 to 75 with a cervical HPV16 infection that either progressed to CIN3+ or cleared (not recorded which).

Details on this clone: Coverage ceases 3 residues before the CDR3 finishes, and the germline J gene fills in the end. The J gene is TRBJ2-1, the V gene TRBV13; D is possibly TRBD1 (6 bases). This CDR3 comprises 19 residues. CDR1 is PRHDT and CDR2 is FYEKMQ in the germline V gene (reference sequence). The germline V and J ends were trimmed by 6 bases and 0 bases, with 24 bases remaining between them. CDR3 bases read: TGTGCCAGCAGGGTAATACAGGGCTCCTTTGGTTACTCCTACAATGAG. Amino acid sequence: CASRVIQGSFGYSYNE. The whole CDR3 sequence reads CASRVIQGSFGYSYNEQFF.

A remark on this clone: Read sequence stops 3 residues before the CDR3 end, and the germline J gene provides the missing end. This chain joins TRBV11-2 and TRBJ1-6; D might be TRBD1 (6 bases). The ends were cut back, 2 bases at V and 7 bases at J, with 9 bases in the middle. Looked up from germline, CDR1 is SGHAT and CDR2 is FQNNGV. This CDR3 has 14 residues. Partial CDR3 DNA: TGTGCCAGCAGCTTACGGGGGGCCAATTCACCC. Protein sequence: CASSLRGANSP. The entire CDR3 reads CASSLRGANSPLHF. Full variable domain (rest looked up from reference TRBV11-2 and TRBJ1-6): EAGVAQSPRYKIIEKRQSVAFWCNPISGHATLYWYQQILGQGPKLLIQFQNNGVVDDSQLPKDRFSAERLKGVDSTLKIQPAKLEDSAVYLCASSLRGANSPLHFGNGTRLTVT.

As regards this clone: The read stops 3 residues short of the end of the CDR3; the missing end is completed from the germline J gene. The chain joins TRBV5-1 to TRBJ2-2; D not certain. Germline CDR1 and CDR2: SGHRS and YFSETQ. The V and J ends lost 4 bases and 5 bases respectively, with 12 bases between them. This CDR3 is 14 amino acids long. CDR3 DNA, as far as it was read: TGCGCCAGCAGCCTCCGTTCGGGTACCGGGGAG. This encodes CASSLRSGTGE. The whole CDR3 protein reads CASSLRSGTGELFF.

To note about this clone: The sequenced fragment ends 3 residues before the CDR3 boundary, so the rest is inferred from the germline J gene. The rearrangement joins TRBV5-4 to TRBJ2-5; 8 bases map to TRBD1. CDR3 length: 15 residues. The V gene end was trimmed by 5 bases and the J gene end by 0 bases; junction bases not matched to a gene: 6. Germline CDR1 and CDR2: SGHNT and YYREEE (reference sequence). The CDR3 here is CASSLGQVHQETQYF. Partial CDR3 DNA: TGTGCCAGCAGTCTGGGACAGGTACACCAAGAGACC.

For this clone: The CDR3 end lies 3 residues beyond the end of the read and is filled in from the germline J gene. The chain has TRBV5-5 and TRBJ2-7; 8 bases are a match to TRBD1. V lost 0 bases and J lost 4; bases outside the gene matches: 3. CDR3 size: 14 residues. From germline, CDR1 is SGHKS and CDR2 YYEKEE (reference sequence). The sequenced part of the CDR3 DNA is TGTGCCAGCAGCTTGGGGACAGGGTGGTACGAG. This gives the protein CASSLGTGWYE. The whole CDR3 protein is CASSLGTGWYEQYF.

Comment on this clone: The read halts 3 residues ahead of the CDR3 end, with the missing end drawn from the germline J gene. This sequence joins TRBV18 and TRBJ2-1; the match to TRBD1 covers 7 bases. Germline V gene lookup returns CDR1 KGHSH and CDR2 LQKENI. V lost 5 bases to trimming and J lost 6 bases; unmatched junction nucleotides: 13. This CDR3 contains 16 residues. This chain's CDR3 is CASSKNRGASANEQFF. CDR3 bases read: TGTGCCAGCTCAAAGAACAGGGGAGCTTCGGCCAATGAG.

The sequenced part of the CDR3 DNA is TGTGCCAGCTCACCCCTAATATTGAGCACTGAA. Translation gives CASSPLILSTE. Given in full, the CDR3 is CASSPLILSTEAFF. This chain links TRBV18 with TRBJ1-1; D gene unclear. The DNA ends 3 residues before the CDR3 does, and the rest of the CDR3 is filled in from the germline J gene. The CDR3 consists of 14 residues. The V end lost 3 bases, the J end lost 4 bases, and 12 bases lay between the germline ends. Per germline, CDR1 KGHSH and CDR2 LQKENI.

CDR3 in amino acids: CSARGKAGQPQHF. The sequenced CDR3 bases are TGCAGTGCTAGAGGGAAAGCAGGTCAGCCC. The V and J genes are TRBV20-1 and TRBJ1-5, with D unresolved. Read data end 3 residues before the CDR3 end; the end is taken from the germline J gene. V was clipped by 1 base and J by 6 bases, with 10 bases between them. CDR3 length equals 13 residues. Looked up from germline, CDR1 is DFQATT and CDR2 is SNEGSKA (reference sequence).

CDR3 in amino acids: CASSEMYSNQPQHF. CDR3 DNA (partial): TGTGCCAGCAGTGAAATGTATAGCAATCAGCCC. The V gene is TRBV2, the J gene TRBJ1-5; D call uncertain. The DNA ends 3 residues before the CDR3 does, and the rest of the CDR3 is filled in from the germline J gene. The V gene lost 2 bases and the J gene lost 0 bases, with 5 bases spanning the gap. Germline-derived CDR1 and CDR2 are SNHLY and FYNNEI. This CDR3 spans 14 amino acids.

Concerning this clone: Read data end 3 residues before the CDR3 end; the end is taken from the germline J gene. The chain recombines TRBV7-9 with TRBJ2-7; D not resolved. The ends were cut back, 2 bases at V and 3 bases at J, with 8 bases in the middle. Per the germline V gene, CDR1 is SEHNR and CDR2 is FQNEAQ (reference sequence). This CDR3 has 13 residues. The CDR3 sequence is CASSLTTVYEQYF. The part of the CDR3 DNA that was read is TGTGCCAGCAGCTTAACTACCGTCTACGAG. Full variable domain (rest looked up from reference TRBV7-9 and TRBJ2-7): DTGVSQNPRHKITKRGQNVTFRCDPISEHNRLYWYRQTLGQGPEFLTYFQNEAQLEKSRLLSDRFSAERPKGSFSTLEIQRTEQGDSAMYLCASSLTTVYEQYFGPGTRLTVT.

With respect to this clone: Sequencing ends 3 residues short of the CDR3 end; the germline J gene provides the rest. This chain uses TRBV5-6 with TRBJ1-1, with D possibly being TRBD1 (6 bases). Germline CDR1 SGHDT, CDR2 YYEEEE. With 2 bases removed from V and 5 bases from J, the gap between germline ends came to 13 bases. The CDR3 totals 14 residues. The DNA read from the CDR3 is TGTGCCAGCAGCTTTACCCGAAGGGGGACTGAA. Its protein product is CASSFTRRGTE. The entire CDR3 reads CASSFTRRGTEAFF. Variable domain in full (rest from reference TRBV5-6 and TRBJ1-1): DAGVTQSPTHLIKTRGQQVTLRCSPKSGHDTVSWYQQALGQGPQFIFQYYEEEERQRGNFPDRFSGHQFPNYSSELNVNALLLGDSALYLCASSFTRRGTEAFFGQGTRLTVV.

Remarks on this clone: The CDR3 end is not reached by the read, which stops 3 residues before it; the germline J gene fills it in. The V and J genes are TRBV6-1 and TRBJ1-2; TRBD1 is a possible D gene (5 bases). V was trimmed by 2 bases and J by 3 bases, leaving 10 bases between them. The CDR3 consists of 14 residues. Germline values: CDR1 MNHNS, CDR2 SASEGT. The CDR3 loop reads CASSETQGDYGYTF. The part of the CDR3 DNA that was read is TGTGCCAGCAGTGAAACGCAGGGCGACTATGGC.

The CDR3 here is CASSRRQGRGYTF. The CDR3 bases that were read are TGTGCCAGCAGCCGCAGACAGGGAAGAGGC. The rearrangement links TRBV5-6 to TRBJ1-2; 7 positions match TRBD1. The read comes to an end 3 residues before the CDR3 does, leaving the germline J gene to fill in the end. Per the germline V gene, CDR1 is SGHDT and CDR2 is YYEEEE. The CDR3 loop spans 13 amino acids.

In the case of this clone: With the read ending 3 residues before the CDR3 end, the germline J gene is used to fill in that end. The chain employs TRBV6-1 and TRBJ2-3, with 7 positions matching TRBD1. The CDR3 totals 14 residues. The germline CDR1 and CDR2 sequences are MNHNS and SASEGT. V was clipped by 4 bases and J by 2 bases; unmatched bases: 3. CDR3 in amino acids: CASSGGTDTDTQYF. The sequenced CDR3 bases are TGTGCCAGCAGTGGGGGGACAGACACAGATACG.

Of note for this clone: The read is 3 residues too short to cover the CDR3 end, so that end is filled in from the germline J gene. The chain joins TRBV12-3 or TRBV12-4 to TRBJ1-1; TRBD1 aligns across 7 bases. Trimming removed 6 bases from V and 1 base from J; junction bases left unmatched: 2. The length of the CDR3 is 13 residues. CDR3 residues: CASSRQGNTEAFF. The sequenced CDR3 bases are TGTGCCAGCAGCAGACAGGGGAACACTGAA.

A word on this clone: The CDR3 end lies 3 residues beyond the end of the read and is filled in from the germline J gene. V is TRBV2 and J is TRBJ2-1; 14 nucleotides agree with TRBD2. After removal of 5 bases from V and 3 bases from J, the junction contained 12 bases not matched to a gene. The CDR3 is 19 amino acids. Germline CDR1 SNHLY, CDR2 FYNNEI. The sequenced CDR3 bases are TGTGCCAGCAGTAAGTCGGCCGGGACTAGCGGGAGACTCTACAATGAG. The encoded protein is CASSKSAGTSGRLYNE. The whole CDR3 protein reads CASSKSAGTSGRLYNEQFF.

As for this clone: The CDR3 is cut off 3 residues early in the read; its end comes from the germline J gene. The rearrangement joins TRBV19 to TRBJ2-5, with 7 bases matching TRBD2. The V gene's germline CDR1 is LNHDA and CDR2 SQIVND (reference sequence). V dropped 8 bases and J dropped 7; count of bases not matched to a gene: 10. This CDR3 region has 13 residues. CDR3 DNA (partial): TGTGCCAGTGACGGCGGCACGGGGGGGACC. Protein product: CASDGGTGGT. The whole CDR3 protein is CASDGGTGGTQYF.

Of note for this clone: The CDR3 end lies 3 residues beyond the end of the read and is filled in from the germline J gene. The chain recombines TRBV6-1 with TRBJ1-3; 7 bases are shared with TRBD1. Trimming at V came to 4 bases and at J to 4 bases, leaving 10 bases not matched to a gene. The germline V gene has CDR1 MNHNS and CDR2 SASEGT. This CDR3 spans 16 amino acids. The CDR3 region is CASSVGRNRGGNTIYF. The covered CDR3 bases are TGTGCCAGCAGTGTAGGGAGGAACAGGGGAGGAAACACC.

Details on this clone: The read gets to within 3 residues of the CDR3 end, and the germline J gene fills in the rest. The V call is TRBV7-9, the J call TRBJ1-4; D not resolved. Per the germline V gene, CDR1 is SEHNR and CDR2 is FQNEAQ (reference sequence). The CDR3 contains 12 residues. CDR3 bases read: TGTGCCAGCAGCCTAGGGCCCGTACAA. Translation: CASSLGPVQ. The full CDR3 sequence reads CASSLGPVQLFF.

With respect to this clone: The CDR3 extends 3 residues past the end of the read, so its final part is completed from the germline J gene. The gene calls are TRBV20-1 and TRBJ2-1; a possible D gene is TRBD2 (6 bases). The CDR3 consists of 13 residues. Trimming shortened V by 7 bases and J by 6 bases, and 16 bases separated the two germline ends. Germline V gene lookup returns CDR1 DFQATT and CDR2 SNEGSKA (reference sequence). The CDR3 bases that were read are TGCAGTGTAGATGGGCGGGGCGGCAATGAG. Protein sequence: CSVDGRGGNE. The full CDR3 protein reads CSVDGRGGNEQFF.

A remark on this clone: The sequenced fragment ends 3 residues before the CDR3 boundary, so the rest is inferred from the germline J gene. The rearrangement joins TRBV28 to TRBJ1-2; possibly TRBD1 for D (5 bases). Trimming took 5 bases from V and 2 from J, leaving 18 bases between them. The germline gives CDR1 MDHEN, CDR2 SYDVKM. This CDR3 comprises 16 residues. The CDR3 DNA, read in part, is TGTGCCAGCAGTCCGAGACAGTTTCTAACGAACTATGGC. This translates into CASSPRQFLTNYG. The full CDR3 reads CASSPRQFLTNYGYTF.

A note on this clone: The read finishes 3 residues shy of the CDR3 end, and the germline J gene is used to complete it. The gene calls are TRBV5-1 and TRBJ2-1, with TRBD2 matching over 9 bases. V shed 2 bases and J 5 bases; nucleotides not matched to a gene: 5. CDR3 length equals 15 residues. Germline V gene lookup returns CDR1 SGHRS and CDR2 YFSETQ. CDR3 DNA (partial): TGCGCCAGCAGCTTAGGCGGGAGGGCCCACAATGAG. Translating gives CASSLGGRAHNE. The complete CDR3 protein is CASSLGGRAHNEQFF.

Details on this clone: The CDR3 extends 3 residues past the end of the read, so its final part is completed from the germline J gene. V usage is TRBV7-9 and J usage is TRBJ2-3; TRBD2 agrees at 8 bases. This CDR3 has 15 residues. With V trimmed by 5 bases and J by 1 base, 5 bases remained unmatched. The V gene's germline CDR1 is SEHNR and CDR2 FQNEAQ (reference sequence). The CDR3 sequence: CASSRQRGRTDTQYF. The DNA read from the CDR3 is TGTGCCAGCAGCCGACAGCGGGGGCGCACAGATACG.

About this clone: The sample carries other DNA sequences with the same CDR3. The CDR3 bases that were read are TGCAGTGCTAGTCCTAGCGGGTTCTACAATGAG. It yields the protein CSASPSGFYNE. The full CDR3 protein is CSASPSGFYNEQFF. The chain carries TRBV20-1 and TRBJ2-1; 8 bases match TRBD2. The DNA ends 3 residues before the CDR3 does, and the rest of the CDR3 is filled in from the germline J gene. V lost 3 bases, J lost 3 bases, and 4 bases stayed unmatched. Germline CDR1 and CDR2: DFQATT and SNEGSKA (reference sequence). This CDR3 has 14 residues.